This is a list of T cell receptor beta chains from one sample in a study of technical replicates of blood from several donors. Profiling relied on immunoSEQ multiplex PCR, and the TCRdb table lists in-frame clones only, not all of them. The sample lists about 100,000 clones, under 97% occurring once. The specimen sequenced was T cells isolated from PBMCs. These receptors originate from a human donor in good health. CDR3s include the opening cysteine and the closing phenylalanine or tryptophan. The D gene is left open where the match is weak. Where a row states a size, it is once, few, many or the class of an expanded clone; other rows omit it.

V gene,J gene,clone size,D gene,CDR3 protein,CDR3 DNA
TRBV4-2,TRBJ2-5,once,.,CASSQGREETQYF,TGTGCCAGCAGCCAAGGGAGGGAGGAGACCCAGTACTTC
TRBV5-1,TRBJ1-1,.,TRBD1,CASSLLTSTGTGGTEAFF,TGCGCCAGCAGCCTACTAACAAGTACCGGGACAGGGGGCACTGAAGCTTTCTTT
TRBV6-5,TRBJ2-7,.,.,CASIQGHEQYF,TGTGCCAGCATCCAGGGTCACGAGCAGTACTTC
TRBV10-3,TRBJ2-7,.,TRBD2,CAIRQLAGENEQYF,TGTGCCATCAGACAACTAGCGGGAGAGAACGAGCAGTACTTC
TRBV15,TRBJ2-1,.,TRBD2,CATSGVPSGRNEQFF,TGTGCCACCAGCGGCGTCCCTAGCGGGAGGAATGAGCAGTTCTTC
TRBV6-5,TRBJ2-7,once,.,CASSYSVSGDYEQYF,TGTGCCAGCAGTTACTCGGTGAGCGGTGACTACGAGCAGTACTTC
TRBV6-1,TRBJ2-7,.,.,CASRGGTAYYEQYF,TGTGCCAGCAGGGGCGGGACAGCCTATTACGAGCAGTACTTC
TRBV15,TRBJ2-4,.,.,CATRYRGNGIQYF,TGTGCCACCCGTTATCGGGGGAACGGCATTCAGTACTTC
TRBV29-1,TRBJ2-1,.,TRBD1,CSADLRDSYNEQFF,TGCAGCGCCGACTTGAGGGACAGCTACAATGAGCAGTTCTTC
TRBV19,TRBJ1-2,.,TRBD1,CASSHSWDRGGNYGYTF,TGTGCCAGTAGTCACTCCTGGGACAGGGGCGGGAACTATGGCTACACCTTC
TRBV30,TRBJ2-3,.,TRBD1,CAWTPTGGIADTQYF,TGTGCCTGGACTCCCACAGGGGGCATCGCAGATACGCAGTATTTT
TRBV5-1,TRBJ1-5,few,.,CASSPTGLSNQPQHF,TGCGCCAGCAGTCCCACAGGGTTAAGCAATCAGCCCCAGCATTTT
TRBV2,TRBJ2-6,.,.,CASRTAPISGANVLTF,TGTGCCAGTCGGACAGCACCGATCTCTGGGGCCAACGTCCTGACTTTC
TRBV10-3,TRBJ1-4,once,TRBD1,CASRDRAYEKLFF,TGTGCATCCCGGGACAGGGCATATGAAAAACTGTTTTTT
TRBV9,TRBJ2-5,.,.,CASSRGFQETQYF,TGTGCCAGCAGCAGGGGTTTTCAAGAGACCCAGTACTTC
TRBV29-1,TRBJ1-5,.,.,CSVGLAGDSNQPQHF,TGCAGCGTCGGCTTAGCAGGGGACAGCAATCAGCCCCAGCATTTT
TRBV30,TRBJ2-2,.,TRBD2,CAWRRSGGNTGELFF,TGTGCCTGGAGGAGGAGCGGGGGGAACACCGGGGAGCTGTTTTTT
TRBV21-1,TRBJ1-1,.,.,CASSKARDSGAPEAFF,TGTGCCAGCAGCAAAGCTCGCGACAGCGGGGCCCCTGAAGCTTTCTTT
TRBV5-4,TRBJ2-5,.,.,CASSLDSSPEETQYF,TGTGCCAGCAGCTTGGATAGTTCCCCGGAAGAGACCCAGTACTTC
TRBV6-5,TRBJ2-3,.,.,CASTVRAGGTDTQYF,TGTGCCAGCACTGTCAGGGCAGGGGGCACAGATACGCAGTATTTT
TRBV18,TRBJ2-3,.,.,CASANTDTQYF,TGTGCCAGCGCTAACACAGATACGCAGTATTTT
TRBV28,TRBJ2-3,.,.,CASMRTVVTDTQYF,TGTGCCAGCATGAGGACAGTTGTCACAGATACGCAGTATTTT
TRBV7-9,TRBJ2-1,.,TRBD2,CASSLALAGGTDEQFF,TGTGCCAGCAGCTTAGCCCTAGCGGGGGGAACGGATGAGCAGTTCTTC
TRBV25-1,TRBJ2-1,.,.,CASSEWGGVNEQFF,TGTGCCAGCAGTGAATGGGGCGGGGTGAATGAGCAGTTCTTC
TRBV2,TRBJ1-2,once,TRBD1,CASSERDRGRGYTF,TGTGCCAGCAGTGAAAGGGACAGGGGACGTGGCTACACCTTC
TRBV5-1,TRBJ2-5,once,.,CASSLGQLKEETQYF,TGCGCCAGCAGCTTGGGACAGCTAAAGGAAGAGACCCAGTACTTC
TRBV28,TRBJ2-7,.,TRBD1,CASRYLPGTGGYEQYF,TGTGCCAGCCGGTACCTCCCCGGGACAGGGGGCTACGAGCAGTACTTC
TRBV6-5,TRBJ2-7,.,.,CASSYSRSSYEQYF,TGTGCCAGCAGTTACTCGCGGAGCTCCTACGAGCAGTACTTC
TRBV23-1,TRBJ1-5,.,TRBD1,CASSQTTGRCQPQHF,TGCGCCAGCAGTCAAACGACAGGGAGGTGTCAGCCCCAGCATTTT
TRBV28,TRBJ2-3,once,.,CASNGGQDTQYF,TGTGCCAGCAACGGGGGGCAGGATACGCAGTATTTT
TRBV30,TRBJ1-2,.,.,CAWSSRSPIYGYTF,TGTGCCTGGAGTTCACGGAGCCCCATCTATGGCTACACCTTC